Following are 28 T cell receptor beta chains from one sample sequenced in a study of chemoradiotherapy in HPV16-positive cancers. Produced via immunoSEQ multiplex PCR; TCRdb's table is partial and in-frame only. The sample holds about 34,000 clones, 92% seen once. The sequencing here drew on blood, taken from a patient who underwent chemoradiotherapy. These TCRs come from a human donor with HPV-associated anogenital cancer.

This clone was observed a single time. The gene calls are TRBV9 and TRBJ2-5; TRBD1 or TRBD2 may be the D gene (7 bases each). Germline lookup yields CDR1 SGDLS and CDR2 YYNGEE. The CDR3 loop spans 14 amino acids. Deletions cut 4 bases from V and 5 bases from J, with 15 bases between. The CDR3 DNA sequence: TGTGCCAGCAGCCTCAGGGGGGGAGGGGAGACCCAGTACTTC. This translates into CASSLRGGGETQYF.

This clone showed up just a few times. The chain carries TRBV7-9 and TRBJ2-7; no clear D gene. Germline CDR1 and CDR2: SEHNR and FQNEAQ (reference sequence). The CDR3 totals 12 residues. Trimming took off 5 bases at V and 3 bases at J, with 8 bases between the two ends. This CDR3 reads CASSPNSYEQYF. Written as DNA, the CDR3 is TGTGCCAGCAGCCCAAACAGCTACGAGCAGTACTTC.

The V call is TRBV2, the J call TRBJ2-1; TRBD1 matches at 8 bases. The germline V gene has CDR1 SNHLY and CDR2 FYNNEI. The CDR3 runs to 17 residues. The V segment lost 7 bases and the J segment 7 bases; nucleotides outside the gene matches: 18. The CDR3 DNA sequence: TGTGCCAGCACCTCAAACCTTCCCAGGGGGCCGCGGAATGAGCAGTTCTTC. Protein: CASTSNLPRGPRNEQFF. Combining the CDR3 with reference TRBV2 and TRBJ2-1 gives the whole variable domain EPEVTQTPSHQVTQMGQEVILRCVPISNHLYFYWYRQILGQKVEFLVSFYNNEISEKSEIFDDQFSVERPDGSNFTLKIRSTKLEDSAMYFCASTSNLPRGPRNEQFFGPGTRLTVL.

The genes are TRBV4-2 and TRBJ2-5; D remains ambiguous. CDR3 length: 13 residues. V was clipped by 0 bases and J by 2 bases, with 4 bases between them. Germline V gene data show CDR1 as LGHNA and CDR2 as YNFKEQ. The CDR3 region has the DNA TGTGCCAGCAGCCAAGAGGTACAAGAGACCCAGTACTTC. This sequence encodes CASSQEVQETQYF.

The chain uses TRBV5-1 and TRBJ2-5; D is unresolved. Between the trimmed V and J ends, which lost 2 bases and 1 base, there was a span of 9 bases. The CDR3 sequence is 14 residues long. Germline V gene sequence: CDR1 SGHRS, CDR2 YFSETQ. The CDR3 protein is CASSLVSRQETQYF. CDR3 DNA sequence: TGCGCCAGCAGCTTAGTTTCGCGCCAAGAGACCCAGTACTTC.

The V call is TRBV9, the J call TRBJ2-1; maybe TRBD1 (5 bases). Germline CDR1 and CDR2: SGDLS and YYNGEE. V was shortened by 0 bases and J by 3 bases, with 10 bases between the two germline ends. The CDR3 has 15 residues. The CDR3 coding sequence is TGTGCCAGCAGCGTAGCAGGGTCTATCTACAATGAGCAGTTCTTC. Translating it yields CASSVAGSIYNEQFF.

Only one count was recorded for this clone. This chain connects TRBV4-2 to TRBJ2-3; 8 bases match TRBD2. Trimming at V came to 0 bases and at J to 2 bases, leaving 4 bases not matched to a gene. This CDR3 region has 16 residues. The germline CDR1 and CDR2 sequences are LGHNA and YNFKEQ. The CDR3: CASSQEAGGTTDTQYF. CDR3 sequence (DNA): TGTGCCAGCAGCCAAGAGGCGGGGGGCACCACAGATACGCAGTATTTT.

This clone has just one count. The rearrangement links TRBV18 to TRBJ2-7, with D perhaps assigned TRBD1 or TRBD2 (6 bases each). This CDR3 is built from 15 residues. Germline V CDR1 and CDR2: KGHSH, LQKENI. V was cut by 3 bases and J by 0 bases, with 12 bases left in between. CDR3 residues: CASSPRGGSSYEQYF. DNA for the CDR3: TGTGCCAGCTCACCTCGAGGGGGGAGCTCCTACGAGCAGTACTTC.

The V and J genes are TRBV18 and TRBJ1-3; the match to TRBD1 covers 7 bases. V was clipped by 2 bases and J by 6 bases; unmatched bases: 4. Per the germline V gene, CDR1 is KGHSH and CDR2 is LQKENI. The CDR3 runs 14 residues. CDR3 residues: CASSPDRASNTIYF. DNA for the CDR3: TGTGCCAGCTCACCAGACAGGGCGTCAAACACCATATATTTT.

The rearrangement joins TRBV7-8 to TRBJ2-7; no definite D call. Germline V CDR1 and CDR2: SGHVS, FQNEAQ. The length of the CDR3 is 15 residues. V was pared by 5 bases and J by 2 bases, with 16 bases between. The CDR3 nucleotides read TGTGCCAGCAGCCCCAACAGAGGAGTAGCCTACGAGCAGTACTTC. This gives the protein CASSPNRGVAYEQYF.

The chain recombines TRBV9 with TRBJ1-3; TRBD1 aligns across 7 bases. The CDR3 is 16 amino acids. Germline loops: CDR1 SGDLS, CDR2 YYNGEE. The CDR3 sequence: CAYPQWGTVIGNTIYF. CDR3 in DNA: TGTGCGTACCCTCAATGGGGGACAGTCATTGGAAACACCATATATTTT. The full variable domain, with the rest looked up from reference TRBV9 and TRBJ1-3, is DSGVTQTPKHLITATGQRVTLRCSPRSGDLSVYWYQQSLDQGLQFLIQYYNGEERAKGNILERFSAQQFPDLHSELNLSSLELGDSALYFCAYPQWGTVIGNTIYFGEGSWLTVV.

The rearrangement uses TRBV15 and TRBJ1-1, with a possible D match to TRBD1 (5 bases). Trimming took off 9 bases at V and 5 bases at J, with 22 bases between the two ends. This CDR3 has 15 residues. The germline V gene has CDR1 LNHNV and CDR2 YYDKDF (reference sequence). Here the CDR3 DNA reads TGTGCCACTGGGACTCTCAGGAGTGAAGAAACTGAAGCTTTCTTT. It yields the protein CATGTLRSEETEAFF.

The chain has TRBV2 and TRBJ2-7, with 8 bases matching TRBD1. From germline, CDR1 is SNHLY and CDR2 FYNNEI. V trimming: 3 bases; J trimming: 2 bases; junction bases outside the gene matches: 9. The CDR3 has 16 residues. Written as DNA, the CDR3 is TGTGCCAGCAGTGATGGACAGGGAGGTTACACCTACGAGCAGTACTTC. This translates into CASSDGQGGYTYEQYF.

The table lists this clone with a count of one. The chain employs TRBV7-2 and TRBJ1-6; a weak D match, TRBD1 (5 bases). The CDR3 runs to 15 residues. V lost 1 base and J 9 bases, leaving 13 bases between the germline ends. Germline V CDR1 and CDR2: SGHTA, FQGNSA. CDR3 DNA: TGTGCCAGCAGCTTAGATCCGGGTAGGGGTTCACCCCTCCACTTT. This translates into CASSLDPGRGSPLHF. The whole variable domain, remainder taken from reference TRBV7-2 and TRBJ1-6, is GAGVSQSPSNKVTEKGKDVELRCDPISGHTALYWYRQSLGQGLEFLIYFQGNSAPDKSGLPSDRFSAERTGGSVSTLTIQRTQQEDSAVYLCASSLDPGRGSPLHFGNGTRLTVT.

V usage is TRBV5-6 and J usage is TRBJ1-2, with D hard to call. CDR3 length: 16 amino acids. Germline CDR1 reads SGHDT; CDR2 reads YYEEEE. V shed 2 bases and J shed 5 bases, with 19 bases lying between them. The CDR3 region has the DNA TGTGCCAGCAGCTTCATTCCGCCGCCGGCTTCTTATGGCTACACCTTC. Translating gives CASSFIPPPASYGYTF.

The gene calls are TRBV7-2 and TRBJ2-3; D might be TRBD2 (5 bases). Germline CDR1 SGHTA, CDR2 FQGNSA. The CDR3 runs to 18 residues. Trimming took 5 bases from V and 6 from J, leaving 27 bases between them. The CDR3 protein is CASSLLDWIRTLRDTQYF. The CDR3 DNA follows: TGTGCCAGCAGCCTCCTGGACTGGATAAGAACTCTGAGGGATACGCAGTATTTT.

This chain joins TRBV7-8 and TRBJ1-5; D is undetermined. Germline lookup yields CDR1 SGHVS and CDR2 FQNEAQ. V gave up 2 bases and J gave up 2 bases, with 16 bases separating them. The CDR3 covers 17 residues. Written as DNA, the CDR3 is TGTGCCAGCAGCTTAAGGGCATCGGTTTCGGGCAATCAGCCCCAGCATTTT. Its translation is CASSLRASVSGNQPQHF. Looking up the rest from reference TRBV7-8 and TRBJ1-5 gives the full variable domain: GAGVSQSPRYKVAKRGQDVALRCDPISGHVSLFWYQQALGQGPEFLTYFQNEAQLDKSGLPSDRFFAERPEGSVSTLKIQRTQQEDSAVYLCASSLRASVSGNQPQHFGDGTRLSIL.

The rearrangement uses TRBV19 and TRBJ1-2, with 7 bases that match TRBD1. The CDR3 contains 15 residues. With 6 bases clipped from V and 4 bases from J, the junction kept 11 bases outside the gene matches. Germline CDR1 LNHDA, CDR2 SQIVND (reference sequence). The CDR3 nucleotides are TGTGCCAGTAGCCTCAGGGGGACGATGTTCTATGGCTACACCTTC. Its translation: CASSLRGTMFYGYTF.

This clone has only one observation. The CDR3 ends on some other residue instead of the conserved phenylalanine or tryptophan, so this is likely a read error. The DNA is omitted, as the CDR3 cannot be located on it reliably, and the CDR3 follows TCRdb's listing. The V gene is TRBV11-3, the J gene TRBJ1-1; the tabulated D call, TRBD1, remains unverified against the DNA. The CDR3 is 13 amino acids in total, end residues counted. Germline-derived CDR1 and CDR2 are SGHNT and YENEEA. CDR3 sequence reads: CASSSPGQVNIFY.

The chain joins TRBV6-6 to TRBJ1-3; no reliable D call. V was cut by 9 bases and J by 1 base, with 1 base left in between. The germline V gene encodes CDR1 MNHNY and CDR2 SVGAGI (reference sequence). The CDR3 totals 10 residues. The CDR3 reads CASSGNTIYF. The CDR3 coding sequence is TGTGCCAGTTCTGGAAACACCATATATTTT.

The CDR3 DNA sequence: TGTGCCAGCAGCGTAGGGGGAAACGCTGAAGCTTTCTTT. It encodes CASSVGGNAEAFF. This rearrangement joins TRBV9 to TRBJ1-1; D uncertain. Germline CDR1 is SGDLS and CDR2 is YYNGEE. The CDR3 has 13 amino acids. The ends were cut back, 0 bases at V and 6 bases at J, with 9 bases in the middle.

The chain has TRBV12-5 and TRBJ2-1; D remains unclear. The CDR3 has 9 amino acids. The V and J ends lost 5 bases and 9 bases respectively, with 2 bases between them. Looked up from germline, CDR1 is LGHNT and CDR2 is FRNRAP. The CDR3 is CASGPEQFF. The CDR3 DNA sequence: TGTGCTAGTGGTCCTGAGCAGTTCTTC. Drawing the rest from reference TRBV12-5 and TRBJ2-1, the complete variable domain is DARVTQTPRHKVTEMGQEVTMRCQPILGHNTVFWYRQTMMQGLELLAYFRNRAPLDDSGMPKDRFSAEMPDATLATLKIQPSEPRDSAVYFCASGPEQFFGPGTRLTVL.

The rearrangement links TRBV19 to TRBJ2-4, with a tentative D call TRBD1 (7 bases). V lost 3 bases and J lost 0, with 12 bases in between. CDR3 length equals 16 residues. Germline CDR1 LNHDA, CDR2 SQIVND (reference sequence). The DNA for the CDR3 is TGTGCCAGTAGTATCCCAGGGGGGCTAGCCAAAAACATTCAGTACTTC. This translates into CASSIPGGLAKNIQYF.

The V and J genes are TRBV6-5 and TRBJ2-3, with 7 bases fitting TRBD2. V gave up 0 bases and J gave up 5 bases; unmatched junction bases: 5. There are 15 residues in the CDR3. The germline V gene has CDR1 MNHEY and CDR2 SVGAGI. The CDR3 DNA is TGTGCCAGCAGTTACTCGCGGGACTACCAAGATACGCAGTATTTT. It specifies CASSYSRDYQDTQYF.

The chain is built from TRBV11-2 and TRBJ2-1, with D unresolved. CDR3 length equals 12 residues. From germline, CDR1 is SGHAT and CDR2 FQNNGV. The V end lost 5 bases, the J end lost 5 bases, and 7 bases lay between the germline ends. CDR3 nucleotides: TGTGCCAGCAGCCCGGTTAACAATGAGCAGTTCTTC. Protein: CASSPVNNEQFF.

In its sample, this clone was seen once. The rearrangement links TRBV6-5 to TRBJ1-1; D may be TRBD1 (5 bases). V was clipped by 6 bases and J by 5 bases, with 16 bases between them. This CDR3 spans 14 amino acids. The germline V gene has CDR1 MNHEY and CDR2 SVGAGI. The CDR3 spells CASSLFGQLTEAFF. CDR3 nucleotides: TGTGCCAGCAGCCTCTTCGGACAACTAACTGAAGCTTTCTTT.

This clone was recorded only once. CDR3 loop: CASSRQGYEQYF. The CDR3 nucleotides read TGTGCCAGCAGCCGACAGGGCTACGAGCAGTACTTC. The chain links TRBV6-5 to TRBJ2-7; 7 nucleotides agree with TRBD1. The V segment lost 6 bases and the J segment 3 bases; nucleotides outside the gene matches: 2. The CDR3 totals 12 residues. Germline CDR1 and CDR2: MNHEY and SVGAGI.

CDR3 bases: TGTGCCAGCAGCTCTCCTCGGGGGAGGGGGGACACTGAAGCTTTCTTT. This encodes CASSSPRGRGDTEAFF. The V and J genes are TRBV7-9 and TRBJ1-1; perhaps TRBD1 as D (6 bases). The V end was cut by 4 bases, the J end by 3 bases, with 18 bases between. CDR1 and CDR2 (germline): SEHNR, FQNEAQ (reference sequence). The CDR3 sequence is 16 residues long. The variable domain in full, completed from reference TRBV7-9 and TRBJ1-1, reads DTGVSQNPRHKITKRGQNVTFRCDPISEHNRLYWYRQTLGQGPEFLTYFQNEAQLEKSRLLSDRFSAERPKGSFSTLEIQRTEQGDSAMYLCASSSPRGRGDTEAFFGQGTRLTVV.